This T cell receptor beta chain emerged from a study of beta chain features in type 1 diabetes. Whole-study context: Analysis included around 100 million sorted cells drawn from all samples.

The investigators reverse transcribed all of the isolated RNA, so they sequenced expressed TCRB transcripts. Clones were read by immunoSEQ multiplex PCR, and TCRdb kept only the in-frame ones, dropping some. The table records about 180,000 clones, about 12% of them present only once. Trimming took 8 bases from V and 2 from J, leaving 12 bases between them. Germline CDR1 KGHSH, CDR2 LQKENI. CDR3 length: 14 amino acids. Sequences were obtained from central memory CD4+ T cells from blood. The TCR comes from a woman aged 18-29 years in good health. The chain has TRBV18 and TRBJ2-2, with D possibly matching TRBD2 (6 bases). CDR3 residues: CASQPGLNTGELFF. The CDR3 DNA reads TGTGCCAGCCAACCGGGACTTAACACCGGGGAGCTGTTTTTT. Together with reference TRBV18 and TRBJ2-2, the CDR3 gives the full variable domain: NAGVMQNPRHLVRRRGQEARLRCSPMKGHSHVYWYRQLPEEGLKFMVYLQKENIIDESGMPKERFSAEFPKEGPSILRIQQVVRGDSAAYFCASQPGLNTGELFFGEGSRLTVL.